The 15 T cell receptor beta chains given below trace back to one sample, sequenced in a study of blood T cell repertoires in COVID-19. TCRdb's copy holds only in-frame clones and misses some; the assay was immunoSEQ multiplex PCR. The sample lists more than 55,000 clones; 75% to 90% were seen once. Material: peripheral blood. The receptors originated from an elderly woman with acute or convalescent COVID-19.

The chain recombines TRBV28 with TRBJ2-5, with D perhaps matching TRBD2 (6 bases). This CDR3 comprises 15 residues. Trimming cost V 10 bases and J 0 bases, with 18 bases left between them. Germline V gene data show CDR1 as MDHEN and CDR2 as SYDVKM. CDR3 sequence reads: CATRLGGKYQETQYF. CDR3 bases: TGTGCCACCCGCCTCGGAGGGAAGTACCAAGAGACCCAGTACTTC.

The rearrangement joins TRBV24-1 to TRBJ2-5, with unresolved D. The germline V gene has CDR1 KGHDR and CDR2 SFDVKD. The CDR3 covers 13 residues. Trimming stripped 4 bases from V and 5 bases from J, with 10 bases between. The CDR3 spells CATSDSHRETQYF. CDR3 DNA sequence: TGTGCCACCAGTGACTCGCATCGGGAGACCCAGTACTTC.

V and J are TRBV15 and TRBJ2-7; a weak D match, TRBD1 (6 bases). Trimming shortened V by 0 bases and J by 6 bases, and 15 bases separated the two germline ends. Germline-derived CDR1 and CDR2 are LNHNV and YYDKDF (reference sequence). CDR3 size: 15 residues. The CDR3 protein is CATSRDRGKGSEQYF. The CDR3 DNA is TGTGCCACCAGCAGAGACAGGGGCAAGGGGAGCGAGCAGTACTTC.

V gene TRBV9 combines with J gene TRBJ2-7, with TRBD2 matching 7 bases. The germline V gene encodes CDR1 SGDLS and CDR2 YYNGEE. V was pared by 0 bases and J by 5 bases, with 11 bases of the junction left unmatched. The CDR3 consists of 16 residues. The CDR3 loop reads CASSVDSRELFHEQYF. Here the CDR3 DNA reads TGTGCCAGCAGCGTAGACTCGCGGGAGCTTTTCCACGAGCAGTACTTC.

The chain combines TRBV27 with TRBJ1-2, with no clear D. This CDR3 is built from 15 residues. V was clipped by 0 bases and J by 1 base, with 9 bases between them. Per germline, CDR1 MNHEY and CDR2 SMNVEV (reference sequence). CDR3 sequence: CASSLSHGLNYGYTF. CDR3 DNA: TGTGCCAGCAGTTTATCGCACGGTCTTAACTATGGCTACACCTTC.

J is TRBJ1-1 and V is TRBV19, with 10 bases that match TRBD1. The CDR3 has 15 amino acids. Germline assignment: CDR1 LNHDA and CDR2 SQIVND (reference sequence). V gave up 4 bases and J gave up 3 bases; unmatched junction bases: 5. The CDR3 DNA is TGTGCCAGTAGTAATGGACAGGGGGGAGACACTGAAGCTTTCTTT. It codes for CASSNGQGGDTEAFF.

The chain is built from TRBV5-1 and TRBJ2-1; 9 bases are shared with TRBD1. The CDR3 sequence is 15 residues long. Germline V gives CDR1 SGHRS, CDR2 YFSETQ. V gave up 4 bases and J gave up 7 bases; unmatched junction bases: 9. The DNA for the CDR3 is TGCGCCAGCAGCCCACAGGGACAGGGTTTTAATGAGCAGTTCTTC. It encodes CASSPQGQGFNEQFF.

In its sample, this clone was seen a few times. The chain combines TRBV7-9 with TRBJ2-1, with D possibly TRBD1 on 5 matching bases. The CDR3 loop spans 14 amino acids. Germline-derived CDR1 and CDR2 are SEHNR and FQNEAQ (reference sequence). Trimming shortened V by 5 bases and J by 0 bases, and 8 bases separated the two germline ends. The CDR3: CASSLQGSYNEQFF. The CDR3 DNA sequence: TGTGCCAGCAGCCTGCAGGGCTCCTACAATGAGCAGTTCTTC.

V is TRBV28 and J is TRBJ2-5; perhaps TRBD1 as D (6 bases). The length of the CDR3 is 14 residues. CDR1 and CDR2 from the germline V gene are MDHEN and SYDVKM. Trimming cost V 6 bases and J 2 bases, with 13 bases left between them. CDR3 nucleotides: TGTGCCAGCAGCCTAGGGACATTTCAAGAGACCCAGTACTTC. Translation: CASSLGTFQETQYF.

The chain couples TRBV28 to TRBJ1-3, with a weak D call TRBD1 (6 bases). The V end lost 6 bases, the J end lost 4 bases, and 10 bases lay between the germline ends. The length of the CDR3 is 13 residues. Germline V gene sequence: CDR1 MDHEN, CDR2 SYDVKM. The CDR3: CASRQGLGNTIYF. The DNA for the CDR3 is TGTGCCAGCAGACAGGGATTGGGAAACACCATATATTTT.

The rearrangement joins TRBV7-3 to TRBJ2-7, with TRBD2 matching 10 bases. The V and J ends lost 5 bases and 6 bases, in that order; junction bases with no gene match: 16. The length of the CDR3 is 17 residues. Germline-derived CDR1 and CDR2 are SGHTA and FQGTGA. The CDR3: CASSPLAGGAQRPEQYF. The CDR3, as DNA: TGTGCCAGCAGCCCCTTAGCGGGGGGCGCCCAGAGGCCCGAGCAGTACTTC.

V gene TRBV9 combines with J gene TRBJ1-1; the D is unclear. This CDR3 has 14 amino acids. V shed 0 bases and J shed 5 bases, with 11 bases lying between them. CDR1 and CDR2 from the germline V gene are SGDLS and YYNGEE. The DNA for the CDR3 is TGTGCCAGCAGCGTAGCGGGGTGGGATACTGAAGCTTTCTTT. Translating gives CASSVAGWDTEAFF.

This clone was detected once. The chain combines TRBV25-1 with TRBJ1-5; the D gene is possibly TRBD1 (6 bases). V was pared by 1 base and J by 7 bases, with 11 bases between. The CDR3 length is 14 residues. Looked up from germline, CDR1 is MGHDK and CDR2 is SYGVNS. The chain's CDR3 is CASSESGVHQPQHF. CDR3 bases: TGTGCCAGCAGTGAATCAGGGGTGCACCAGCCCCAGCATTTT.

The V gene is TRBV5-1, the J gene TRBJ2-2; D is unclear. Trimming took off 0 bases at V and 1 base at J, with 7 bases between the two ends. CDR1 and CDR2 from the germline V gene are SGHRS and YFSETQ. This CDR3 spans 15 amino acids. CDR3 residues: CASSLAAGNTGELFF. The CDR3 DNA sequence: TGCGCCAGCAGCTTGGCCGCAGGGAACACCGGGGAGCTGTTTTTT.

The gene calls are TRBV10-3 and TRBJ2-2; 11 bases are a match to TRBD2. After removal of 6 bases from V and 0 bases from J, the junction contained 3 bases not matched to a gene. CDR1 is ENHRY, CDR2 SYGVKD, per germline. This CDR3 comprises 16 residues. For the CDR3, the DNA is TGTGCCATCAGCGTAGCGGGAGGGTCGAACACCGGGGAGCTGTTTTTT. Encoded protein: CAISVAGGSNTGELFF.